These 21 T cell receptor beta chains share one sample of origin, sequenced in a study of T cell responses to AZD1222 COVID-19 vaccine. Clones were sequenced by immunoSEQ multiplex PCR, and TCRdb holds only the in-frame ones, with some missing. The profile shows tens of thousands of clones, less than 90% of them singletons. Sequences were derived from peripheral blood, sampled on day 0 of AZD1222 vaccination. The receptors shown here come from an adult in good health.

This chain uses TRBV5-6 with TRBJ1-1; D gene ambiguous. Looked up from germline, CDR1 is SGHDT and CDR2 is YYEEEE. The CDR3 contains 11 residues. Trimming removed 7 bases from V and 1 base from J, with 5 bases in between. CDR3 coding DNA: TGTGCCAGCCTCAGGAACACTGAAGCTTTCTTT. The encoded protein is CASLRNTEAFF. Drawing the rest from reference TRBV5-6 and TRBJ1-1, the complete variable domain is DAGVTQSPTHLIKTRGQQVTLRCSPKSGHDTVSWYQQALGQGPQFIFQYYEEEERQRGNFPDRFSGHQFPNYSSELNVNALLLGDSALYLCASLRNTEAFFGQGTRLTVV.

This CDR3 reads CASSPRLAEARETQYF. CDR3 in DNA: TGCGCCAGCAGCCCGCGACTAGCGGAAGCCCGTGAGACCCAGTACTTC. This chain links TRBV5-1 with TRBJ2-5; 9 nucleotides align to TRBD2. CDR3 length: 16 residues. CDR1 SGHRS and CDR2 YFSETQ come from the germline V gene. J gave up 5 bases and V 4 bases, and 12 bases lay outside the gene matches.

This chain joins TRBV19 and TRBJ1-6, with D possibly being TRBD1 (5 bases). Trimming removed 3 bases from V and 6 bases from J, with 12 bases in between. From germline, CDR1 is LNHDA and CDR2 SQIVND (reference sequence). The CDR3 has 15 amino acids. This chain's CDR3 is CASSIGQGINSPLHF. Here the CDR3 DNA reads TGTGCCAGTAGTATCGGGCAGGGAATTAATTCACCCCTCCACTTT. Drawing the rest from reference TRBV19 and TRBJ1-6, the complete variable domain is DGGITQSPKYLFRKEGQNVTLSCEQNLNHDAMYWYRQDPGQGLRLIYYSQIVNDFQKGDIAEGYSVSREKKESFPLTVTSAQKNPTAFYLCASSIGQGINSPLHFGNGTRLTVT.

In nucleotides, the CDR3 is TGTGCCAGCAGGGACAGGGGGGGGACCTACAATGAGCAGTTCTTC. Encoded protein: CASRDRGGTYNEQFF. V gene TRBV6-5 combines with J gene TRBJ2-1; 10 positions match TRBD1. CDR1 and CDR2 from the germline V gene are MNHEY and SVGAGI. V lost 6 bases, J lost 2 bases, and 4 bases stayed unmatched. The CDR3 covers 15 residues.

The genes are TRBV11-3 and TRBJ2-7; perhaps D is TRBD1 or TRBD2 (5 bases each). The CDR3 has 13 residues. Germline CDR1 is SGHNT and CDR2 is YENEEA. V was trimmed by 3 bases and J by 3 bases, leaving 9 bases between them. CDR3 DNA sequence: TGTGCCAGCAGCTTCGGGGCAAACTACGAGCAGTACTTC. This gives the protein CASSFGANYEQYF.

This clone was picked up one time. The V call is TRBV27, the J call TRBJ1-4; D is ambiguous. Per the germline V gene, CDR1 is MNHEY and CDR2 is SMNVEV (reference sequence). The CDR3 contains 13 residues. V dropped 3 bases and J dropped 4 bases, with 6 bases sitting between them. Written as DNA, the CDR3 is TGTGCCAGCAGTTTCTTCGTTAATGAAAAACTGTTTTTT. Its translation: CASSFFVNEKLFF.

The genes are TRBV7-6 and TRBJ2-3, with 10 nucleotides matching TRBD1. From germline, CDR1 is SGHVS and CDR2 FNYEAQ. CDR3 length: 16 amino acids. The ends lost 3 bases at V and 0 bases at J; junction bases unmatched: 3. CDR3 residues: CASSFPGQGSTDTQYF. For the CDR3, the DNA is TGTGCCAGCAGCTTTCCGGGACAGGGGAGCACAGATACGCAGTATTTT.

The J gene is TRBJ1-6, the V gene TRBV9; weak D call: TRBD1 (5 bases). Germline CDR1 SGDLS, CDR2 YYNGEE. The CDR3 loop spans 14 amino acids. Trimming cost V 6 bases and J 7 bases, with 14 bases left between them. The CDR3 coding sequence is TGTGCCAGCACGCCGCGGGGCAAGAATTCACCCCTCCACTTT. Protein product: CASTPRGKNSPLHF.

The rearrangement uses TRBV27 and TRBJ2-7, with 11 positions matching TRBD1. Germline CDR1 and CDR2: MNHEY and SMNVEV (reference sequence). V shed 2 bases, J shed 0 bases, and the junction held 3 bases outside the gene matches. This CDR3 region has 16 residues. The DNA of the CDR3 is TGTGCCAGCAGTTTAGCGGGGACAGGGGGCTCCTACGAGCAGTACTTC. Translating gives CASSLAGTGGSYEQYF.

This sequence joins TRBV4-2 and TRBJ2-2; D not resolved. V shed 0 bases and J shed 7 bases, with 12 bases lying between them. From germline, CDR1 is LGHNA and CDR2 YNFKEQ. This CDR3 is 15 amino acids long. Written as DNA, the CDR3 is TGTGCCAGCAGCCAAGATCAGGATCCCTACGGGGAGCTGTTTTTT. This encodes CASSQDQDPYGELFF.

CDR3 amino acids: CASKGRQDLGTEAFF. The CDR3 DNA is TGTGCCAGCAAGGGACGACAGGATTTGGGCACTGAAGCTTTCTTT. The chain employs TRBV6-5 and TRBJ1-1, with D perhaps TRBD1 (6 bases). CDR3 size: 15 residues. Germline CDR1 and CDR2: MNHEY and SVGAGI. V gave up 7 bases and J gave up 4 bases, with 19 bases separating them.

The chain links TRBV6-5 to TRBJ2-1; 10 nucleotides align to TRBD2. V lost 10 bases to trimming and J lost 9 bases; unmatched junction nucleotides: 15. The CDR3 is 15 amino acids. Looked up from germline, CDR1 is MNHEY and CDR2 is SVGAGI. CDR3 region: CATIPSSGGKGEQFF. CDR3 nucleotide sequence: TGTGCCACCATTCCGAGTAGCGGGGGGAAGGGTGAGCAGTTCTTC.

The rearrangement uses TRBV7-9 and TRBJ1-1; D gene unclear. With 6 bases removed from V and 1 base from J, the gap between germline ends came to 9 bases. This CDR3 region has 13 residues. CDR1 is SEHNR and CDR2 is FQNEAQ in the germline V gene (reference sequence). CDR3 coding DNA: TGTGCCAGCAGTCCGACTGGGAACACTGAAGCTTTCTTT. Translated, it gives CASSPTGNTEAFF.

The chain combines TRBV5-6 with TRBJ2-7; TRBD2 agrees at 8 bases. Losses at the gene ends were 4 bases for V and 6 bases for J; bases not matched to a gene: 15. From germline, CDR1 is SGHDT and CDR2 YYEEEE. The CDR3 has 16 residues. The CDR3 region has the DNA TGTGCCAGCAGCCAAATAGGGACTAGAGGAAAGGGCGAGCAGTACTTC. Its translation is CASSQIGTRGKGEQYF.

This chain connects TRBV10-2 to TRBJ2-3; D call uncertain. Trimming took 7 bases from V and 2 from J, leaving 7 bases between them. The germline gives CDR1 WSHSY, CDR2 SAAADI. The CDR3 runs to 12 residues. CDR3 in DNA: TGCGCCAGCATGCCCAACACAGATACGCAGTATTTT. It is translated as CASMPNTDTQYF.

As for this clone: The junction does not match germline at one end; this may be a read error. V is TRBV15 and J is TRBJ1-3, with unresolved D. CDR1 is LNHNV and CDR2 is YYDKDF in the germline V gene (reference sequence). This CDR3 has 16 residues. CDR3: CATSRDFPGARDTIYF. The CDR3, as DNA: TGTGCCACCAGCAGAGATTTTCCGGGTGCGCGAGACACCATTTATTTT.

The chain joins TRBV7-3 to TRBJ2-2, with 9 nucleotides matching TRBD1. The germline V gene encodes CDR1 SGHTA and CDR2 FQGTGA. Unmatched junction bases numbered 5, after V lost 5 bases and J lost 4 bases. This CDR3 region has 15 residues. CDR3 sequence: CASSRDRASTGELFF. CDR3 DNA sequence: TGTGCCAGCAGCCGGGACAGGGCGTCCACCGGGGAGCTGTTTTTT.

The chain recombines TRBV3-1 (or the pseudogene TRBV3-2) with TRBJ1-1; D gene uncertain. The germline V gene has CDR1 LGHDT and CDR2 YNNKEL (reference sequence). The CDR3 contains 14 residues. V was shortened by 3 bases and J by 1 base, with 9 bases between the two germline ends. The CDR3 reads CASSQTWRNTEAFF. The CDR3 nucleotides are TGTGCCAGCAGCCAGACCTGGCGGAACACTGAAGCTTTCTTT.

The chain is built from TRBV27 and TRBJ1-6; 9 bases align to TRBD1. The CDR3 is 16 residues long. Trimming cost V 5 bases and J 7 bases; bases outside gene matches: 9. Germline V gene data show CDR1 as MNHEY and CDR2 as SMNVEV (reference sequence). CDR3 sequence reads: CASSPPTGGKNSPLHF. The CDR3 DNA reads TGTGCCAGCAGTCCCCCAACAGGGGGCAAAAATTCACCCCTCCACTTT.

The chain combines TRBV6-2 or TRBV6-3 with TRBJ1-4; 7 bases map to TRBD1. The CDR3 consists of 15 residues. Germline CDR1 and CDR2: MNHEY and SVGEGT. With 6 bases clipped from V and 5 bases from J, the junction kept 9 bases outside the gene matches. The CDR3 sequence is CASSTAQGENEKLFF. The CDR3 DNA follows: TGTGCCAGCAGCACCGCGCAGGGGGAGAATGAAAAACTGTTTTTT.

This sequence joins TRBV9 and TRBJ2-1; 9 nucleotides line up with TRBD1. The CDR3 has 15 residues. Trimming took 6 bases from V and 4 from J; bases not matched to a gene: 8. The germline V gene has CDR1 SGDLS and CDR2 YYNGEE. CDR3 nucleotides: TGTGCCAGCACCCCCAGCGGACAGGGGTACAATGAGCAGTTCTTC. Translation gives CASTPSGQGYNEQFF.